Sequencing of this TCR beta chain was carried out in a study of cytomegalovirus exposure and HLA in healthy donors. Whole-study findings and limits: High specificity and sensitivity for cytomegalovirus status were reported for the classifier. A missense variant in DCLRE1C was later tied to TCR beta V- and J-gene trimming.

This CDR3 has 14 amino acids. Trimming cost V 1 base and J 3 bases, with 8 bases left between them. CDR1 and CDR2 from the germline V gene are SGHRS and YFSETQ. Points on this clone: Its antigen remains unidentified.

The study ran its PCR with 60 Vbeta and 13 Jbeta primers. Method: immunoSEQ multiplex PCR; TCRdb's copy keeps in-frame clones and lacks some. The sample yields around 180,000 clones, 75% to 85% seen once. These donors, healthy bone marrow donors, were studied. The sequenced material came from PBMCs. This receptor was taken from a woman under 40 in good health and CMV-seropositive. V usage is TRBV5-1 and J usage is TRBJ1-5; D gene uncertain. The CDR3 reads CASSLPGDNQPQHF. In nucleotides, the CDR3 is TGCGCCAGCAGCTTGCCCGGGGACAATCAGCCCCAGCATTTT.